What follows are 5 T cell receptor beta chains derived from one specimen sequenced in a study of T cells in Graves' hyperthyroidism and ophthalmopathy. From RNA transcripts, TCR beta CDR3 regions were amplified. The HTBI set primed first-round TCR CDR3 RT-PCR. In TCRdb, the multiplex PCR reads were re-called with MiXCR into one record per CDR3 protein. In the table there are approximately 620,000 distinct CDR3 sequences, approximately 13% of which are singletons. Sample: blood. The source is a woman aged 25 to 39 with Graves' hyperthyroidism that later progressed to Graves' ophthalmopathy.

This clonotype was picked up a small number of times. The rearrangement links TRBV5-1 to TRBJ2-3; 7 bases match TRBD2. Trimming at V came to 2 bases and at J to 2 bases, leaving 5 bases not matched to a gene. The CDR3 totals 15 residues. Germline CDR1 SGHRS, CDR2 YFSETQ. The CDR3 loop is CASSLTSDYTDTQYF. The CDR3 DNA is TGCGCCAGCAGCTTAACTAGCGACTACACAGATACGCAGTATTTT.

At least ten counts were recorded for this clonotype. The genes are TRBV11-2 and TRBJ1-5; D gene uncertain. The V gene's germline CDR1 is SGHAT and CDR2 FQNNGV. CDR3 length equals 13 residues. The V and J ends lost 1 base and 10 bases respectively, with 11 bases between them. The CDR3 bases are TGTGCCAGCAGCTTAGCTCCGGAGGATCCCCAGCATTTT. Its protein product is CASSLAPEDPQHF.

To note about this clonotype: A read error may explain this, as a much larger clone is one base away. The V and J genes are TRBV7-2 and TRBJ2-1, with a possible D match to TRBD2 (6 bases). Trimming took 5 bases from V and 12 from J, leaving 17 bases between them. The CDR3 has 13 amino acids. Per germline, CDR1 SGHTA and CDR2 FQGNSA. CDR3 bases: TGTGCCAGCAGCGGGCTTGAGCGGGCCGCGCAGTTCTTC. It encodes CASSGLERAAQFF.

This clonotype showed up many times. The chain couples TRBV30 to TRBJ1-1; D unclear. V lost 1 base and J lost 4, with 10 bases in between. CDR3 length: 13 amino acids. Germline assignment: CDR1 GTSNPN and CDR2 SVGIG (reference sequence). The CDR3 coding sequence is TGTGCCTGGAGTGACGGTATCGGCACTGAAGCTTTCTTT. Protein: CAWSDGIGTEAFF.

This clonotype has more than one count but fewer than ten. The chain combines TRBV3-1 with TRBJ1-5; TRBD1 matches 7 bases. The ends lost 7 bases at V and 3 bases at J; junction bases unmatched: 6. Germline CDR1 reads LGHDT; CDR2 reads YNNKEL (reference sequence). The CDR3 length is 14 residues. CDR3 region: CASIMDRLNQPQHF. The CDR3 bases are TGTGCCAGCATTATGGACAGGCTCAATCAGCCCCAGCATTTT. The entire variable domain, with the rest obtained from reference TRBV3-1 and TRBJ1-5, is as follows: DTAVSQTPKYLVTQMGNDKSIKCEQNLGHDTMYWYKQDSKKFLKIMFSYNNKELIINETVPNRFSPKSPDKAHLNLHINSLELGDSAVYFCASIMDRLNQPQHFGDGTRLSIL.